The clone carrying this TCR beta chain occurred once. Clones were sequenced by immunoSEQ multiplex PCR, and TCRdb holds only the in-frame ones, with some missing. The sample holds over 200,000 clones, around 80% seen once. This sample was taken from a study of blood T cell repertoires in COVID-19. Germline CDR1 is MDHEN and CDR2 is SYDVKM. V gave up 3 bases and J gave up 4 bases, with 19 bases separating them. The CDR3 runs 17 residues. The sequenced sample consisted of peripheral blood. J is TRBJ2-1 and V is TRBV28, with D possibly matching TRBD2 (6 bases). The source is a human donor in a cohort sampled during active COVID-19. CDR3 in amino acids: CASSLRAGGPIYNEQFF. The CDR3 coding sequence is TGTGCCAGCAGTTTGAGAGCGGGCGGCCCAATATACAATGAGCAGTTCTTC.